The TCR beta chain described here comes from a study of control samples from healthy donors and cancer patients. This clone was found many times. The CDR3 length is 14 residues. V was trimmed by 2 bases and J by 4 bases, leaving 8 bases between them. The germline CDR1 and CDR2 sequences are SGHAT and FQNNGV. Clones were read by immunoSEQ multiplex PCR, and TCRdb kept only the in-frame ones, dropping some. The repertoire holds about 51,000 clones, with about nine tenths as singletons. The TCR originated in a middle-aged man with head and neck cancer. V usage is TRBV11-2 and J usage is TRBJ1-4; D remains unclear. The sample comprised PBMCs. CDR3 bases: TGTGCCAGCAGCTTAAGGAGGAATAATGAAAAACTGTTTTTT. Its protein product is CASSLRRNNEKLFF.